Listed here are 8 T cell receptor beta chains from one sample, sequenced in a study of T cell repertoires in cytomegalovirus infection (dated by TCRdb to between 2017 and 2020). Sequenced using an Illumina HiSeq 1500. TCRdb reprocessed the public reads (quality trimming at Q25 with fastp, clone calling with MiXCR) and kept in-frame beta chains. Each record represents a unique CDR3 protein, reported with the most common genes and DNA among its rows. A total of some 270,000 distinct CDR3 sequences appear in this sample, about 18% of them only once. The ten largest make up roughly 45% of the sample. Specimen: CD8+ T cells from PBMCs. The origin of the receptors is a human donor in good health (CMV status not recorded). Some clones in this sample may be carry-over from other donors' samples.

V and J are TRBV28 and TRBJ2-7, with TRBD2 as a possible D gene (6 bases). CDR3 length equals 19 residues. Between the trimmed V and J ends, which lost 4 bases and 3 bases, there was a span of 28 bases. Germline values: CDR1 MDHEN, CDR2 SYDVKM. The CDR3 is CASSSEELGTPMDHYEQYF. DNA for the CDR3: TGTGCCAGCAGTTCCGAGGAACTCGGGACTCCCATGGATCACTACGAGCAGTACTTC.

Ten or more counts support this clonotype. This chain connects TRBV6-2 or TRBV6-3 to TRBJ2-1; 11 bases match TRBD2. The length of the CDR3 is 15 residues. Losses at the gene ends were 4 bases for V and 7 bases for J; bases not matched to a gene: 6. From germline, CDR1 is MNHEY and CDR2 SVGEGT. In nucleotides, the CDR3 is TGTGCCAGCAGTTTCGCCCGACTAGCGGGGAATGAGCAGTTCTTC. Translation gives CASSFARLAGNEQFF.

This clonotype was observed a few times. The chain employs TRBV28 and TRBJ2-5; 8 nucleotides align to TRBD1. CDR1 is MDHEN, CDR2 SYDVKM, per germline. The length of the CDR3 is 16 residues. V was pared by 2 bases and J by 4 bases, with 9 bases of the junction left unmatched. The CDR3 region is CASSLNAGGWVETQYF. CDR3 DNA: TGTGCCAGCAGTTTAAACGCAGGGGGCTGGGTAGAGACCCAGTACTTC. The full variable domain, its missing parts supplied by reference TRBV28 and TRBJ2-5, is DVKVTQSSRYLVKRTGEKVFLECVQDMDHENMFWYRQDPGLGLRLIYFSYDVKMKEKGDIPEGYSVSREKKERFSLILESASTNQTSMYLCASSLNAGGWVETQYFGPGTRLLVL.

The chain recombines TRBV28 with TRBJ1-5; D may be TRBD1 (6 bases). The CDR3 spans 14 residues. V lost 6 bases and J lost 2, with 11 bases in between. Germline V gene sequence: CDR1 MDHEN, CDR2 SYDVKM. CDR3 residues: CASRQGLGNQPQHF. DNA for the CDR3: TGTGCCAGCAGGCAGGGGTTGGGCAATCAGCCCCAGCATTTT.

This clonotype came up many times. This chain links TRBV10-3 with TRBJ2-7; 9 nucleotides agree with TRBD2. The CDR3 contains 14 residues. CDR1 and CDR2 (germline): ENHRY, SYGVKD. Trimming took 6 bases from V and 2 from J; bases not matched to a gene: 5. The CDR3 sequence: CAISKTSGTYEQYF. The CDR3 DNA sequence: TGTGCCATCAGCAAGACTAGCGGTACCTACGAGCAGTACTTC.

This clonotype was counted many times. In DNA, the CDR3 is TGTGCCAGCAGCTTAGTTGCAGGGATTCTCGCAACTAATGAAAAACTGTTTTTT. It is translated as CASSLVAGILATNEKLFF. The chain recombines TRBV7-9 with TRBJ1-4, with TRBD1 as a possible D gene (5 bases). Trimming removed 1 base from V and 0 bases from J, with 15 bases in between. This CDR3 is built from 18 residues. The germline V gene encodes CDR1 SEHNR and CDR2 FQNEAQ (reference sequence).

This clonotype was recorded at least ten times. The chain uses TRBV7-8 and TRBJ1-1; 8 bases line up with TRBD1. Germline V gives CDR1 SGHVS, CDR2 FQNEAQ. V shed 4 bases, J shed 0 bases, and the junction held 7 bases outside the gene matches. The CDR3 spans 16 residues. CDR3 in DNA: TGTGCCAGCAGCTGGACAGGGTTGAGGATGAACACTGAAGCTTTCTTT. Its translation is CASSWTGLRMNTEAFF.

This clonotype has at least ten counts. The chain joins TRBV7-6 to TRBJ2-1; 9 bases fit TRBD1. CDR3 length: 18 residues. The V segment lost 5 bases and the J segment 5 bases; nucleotides outside the gene matches: 16. Germline CDR1 is SGHVS and CDR2 is FNYEAQ. CDR3 in DNA: TGTGCCAGCAGCCCCCCTGGAATTGGGACAGGGATTAACAATGAGCAGTTCTTC. It specifies CASSPPGIGTGINNEQFF.